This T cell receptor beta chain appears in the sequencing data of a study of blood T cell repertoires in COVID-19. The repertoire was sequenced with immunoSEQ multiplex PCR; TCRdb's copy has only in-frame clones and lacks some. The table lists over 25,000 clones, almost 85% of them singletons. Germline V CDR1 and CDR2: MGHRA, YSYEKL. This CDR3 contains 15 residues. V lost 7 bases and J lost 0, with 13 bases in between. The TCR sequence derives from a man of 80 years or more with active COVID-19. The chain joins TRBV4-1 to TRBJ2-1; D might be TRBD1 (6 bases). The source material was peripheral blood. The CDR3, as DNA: TGCGCCAGCACCCAGACAGGAAGCTCCTACAATGAGCAGTTCTTC. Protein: CASTQTGSSYNEQFF.